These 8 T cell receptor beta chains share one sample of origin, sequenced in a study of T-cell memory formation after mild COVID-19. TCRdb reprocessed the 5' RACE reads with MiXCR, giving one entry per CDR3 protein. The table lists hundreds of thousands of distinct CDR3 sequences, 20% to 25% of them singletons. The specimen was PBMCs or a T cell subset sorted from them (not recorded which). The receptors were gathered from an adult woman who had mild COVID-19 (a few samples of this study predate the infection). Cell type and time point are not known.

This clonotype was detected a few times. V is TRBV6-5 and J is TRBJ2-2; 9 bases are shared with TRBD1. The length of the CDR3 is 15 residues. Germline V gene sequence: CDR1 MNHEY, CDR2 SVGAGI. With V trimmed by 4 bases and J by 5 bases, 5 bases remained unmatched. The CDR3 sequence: CASSSTGGSTGELFF. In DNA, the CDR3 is TGTGCCAGCAGTTCGACAGGGGGGAGTACCGGGGAGCTGTTTTTT.

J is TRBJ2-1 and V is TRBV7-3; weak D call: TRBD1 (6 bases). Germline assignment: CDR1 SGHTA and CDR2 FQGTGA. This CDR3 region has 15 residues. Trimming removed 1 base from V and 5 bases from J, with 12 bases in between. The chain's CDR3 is CASSLRRRQDNEQFF. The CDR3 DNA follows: TGTGCCAGCAGCTTAAGAAGGCGACAGGACAATGAGCAGTTCTTC.

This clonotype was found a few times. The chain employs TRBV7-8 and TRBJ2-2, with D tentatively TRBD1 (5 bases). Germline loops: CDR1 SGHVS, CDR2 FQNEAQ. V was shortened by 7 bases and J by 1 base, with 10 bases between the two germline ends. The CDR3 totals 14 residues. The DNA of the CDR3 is TGTGCCAGCACCCTCACAGGGAACACCGGGGAGCTGTTTTTT. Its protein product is CASTLTGNTGELFF.

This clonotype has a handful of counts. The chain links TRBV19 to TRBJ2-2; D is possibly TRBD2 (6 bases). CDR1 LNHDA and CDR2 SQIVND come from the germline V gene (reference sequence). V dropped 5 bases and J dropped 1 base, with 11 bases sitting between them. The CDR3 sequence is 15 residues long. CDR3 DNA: TGTGCCAGTAGTCCGGGGACTTTGAACACCGGGGAGCTGTTTTTT. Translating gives CASSPGTLNTGELFF.

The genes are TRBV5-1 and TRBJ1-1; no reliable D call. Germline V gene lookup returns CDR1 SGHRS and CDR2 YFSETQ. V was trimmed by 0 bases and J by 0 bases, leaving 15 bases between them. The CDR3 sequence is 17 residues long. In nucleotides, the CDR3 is TGCGCCAGCAGCTTGGTGGTACGGTCCCTCATGAACACTGAAGCTTTCTTT. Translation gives CASSLVVRSLMNTEAFF.

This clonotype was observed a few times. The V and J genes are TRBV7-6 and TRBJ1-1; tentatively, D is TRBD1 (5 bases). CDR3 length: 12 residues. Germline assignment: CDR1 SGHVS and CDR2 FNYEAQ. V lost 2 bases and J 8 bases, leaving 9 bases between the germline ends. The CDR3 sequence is CASSLLGGEAFF. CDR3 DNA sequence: TGTGCCAGCAGCTTACTGGGGGGAGAAGCTTTCTTT.

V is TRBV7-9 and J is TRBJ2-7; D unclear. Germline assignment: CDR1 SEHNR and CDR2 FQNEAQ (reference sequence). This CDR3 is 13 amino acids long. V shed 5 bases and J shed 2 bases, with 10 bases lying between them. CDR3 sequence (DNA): TGTGCCAGCAGCCCTCTTTACGCCTACGAGCAGTACTTC. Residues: CASSPLYAYEQYF.

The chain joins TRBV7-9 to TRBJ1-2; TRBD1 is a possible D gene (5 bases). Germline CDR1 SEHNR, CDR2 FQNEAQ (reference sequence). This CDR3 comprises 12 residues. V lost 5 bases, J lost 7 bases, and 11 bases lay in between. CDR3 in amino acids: CASSRRGPGYTF. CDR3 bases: TGTGCCAGCAGCCGCCGGGGCCCTGGCTACACCTTC.